The TCR beta chain described here comes from a study of OX40 agonist ivuxolimab in advanced cancers. Study context: Previous treatment with anti-PD-1, anti-PD-L1 or anti-CTLA-4 therapy was allowed; about 37% had received some. Study-wide points: The authors also found low normalized T-cell clonal expansion in some nonresponders. Not determined was the antigen specificity of the expanded peripheral T cells. At 0.1-3.0 mg/kg, partial responders had clonal expansion among the lowest observed.

Germline V gene lookup returns CDR1 SGHRS and CDR2 YFSETQ. Trimming shortened V by 0 bases and J by 7 bases, and 10 bases separated the two germline ends. The CDR3 is made up of 13 amino acids. Notes on this clone: The antigen is unknown.

Clones were read by immunoSEQ multiplex PCR, and TCRdb kept only the in-frame ones, dropping some. The table lists over 80,000 clones, less than 90% of them singletons, with around 5.5% in the top ten. The sequence derives from an adult with an advanced solid tumor such as melanoma, head and neck, liver or kidney cancer. Sequencing was performed on CD4+ or CD8+ T cells sorted from blood, taken in a trial of the OX40 agonist ivuxolimab. The V gene is TRBV5-1, the J gene TRBJ1-1; tentatively, D is TRBD1 (5 bases). The CDR3 DNA sequence: TGCGCCAGCAGCTTGGATAGACAGAATGAAGCTTTCTTT. The encoded protein is CASSLDRQNEAFF.